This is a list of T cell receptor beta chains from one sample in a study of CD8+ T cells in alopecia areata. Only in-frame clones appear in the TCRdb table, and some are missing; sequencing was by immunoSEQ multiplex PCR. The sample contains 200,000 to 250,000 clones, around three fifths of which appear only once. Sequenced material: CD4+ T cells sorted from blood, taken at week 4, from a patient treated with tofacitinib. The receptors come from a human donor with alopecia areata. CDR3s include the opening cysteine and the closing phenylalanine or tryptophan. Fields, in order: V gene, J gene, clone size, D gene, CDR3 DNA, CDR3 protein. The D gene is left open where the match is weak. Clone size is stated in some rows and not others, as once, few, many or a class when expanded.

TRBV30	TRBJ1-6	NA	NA	TGTGCCTGGAGCGGGGGGCTCGATAATTCACCCCTCCACTTT	CAWSGGLDNSPLHF
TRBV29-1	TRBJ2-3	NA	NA	TGCAGCGTTGAGGGCGGGGGCACAGATACGCAGTATTTT	CSVEGGGTDTQYF
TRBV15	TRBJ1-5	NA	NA	TGTGCCACCAGCAGAGGAGTAGGGCAGGTGTCGGGGGAGCCCCAGCATTTT	CATSRGVGQVSGEPQHF
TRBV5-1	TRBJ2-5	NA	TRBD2	TGCGCCAGCAGCTTGGGGACTAGGTGGGAGACCCAGTACTTC	CASSLGTRWETQYF
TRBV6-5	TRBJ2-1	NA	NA	TGTGCCAGCAGTGCCCAAGGGAATGGGCAGTTCTTC	CASSAQGNGQFF
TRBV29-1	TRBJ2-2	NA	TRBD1	TGCAGCGCCCTCCGGGACAGTCCCACCGGGGAGCTGTTTTTT	CSALRDSPTGELFF
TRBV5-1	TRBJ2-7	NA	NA	TGCGCCAGCAGCATGGACACGGCTACGGGGGAGCAGTACTTC	CASSMDTATGEQYF
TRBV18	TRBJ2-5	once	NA	TGTGCCAGCTCACTGGGACTGAACCAAGAGACCCAGTACTTC	CASSLGLNQETQYF
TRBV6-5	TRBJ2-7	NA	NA	TGTGCCAGCAGAAGTGACAGCTCCTACGAGCAGTACTTC	CASRSDSSYEQYF
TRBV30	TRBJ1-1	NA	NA	TGTGCCTGGAGGGGACCGAAGAACACTGAAGCTTTCTTT	CAWRGPKNTEAFF
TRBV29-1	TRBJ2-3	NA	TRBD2	TGCAGCGGCGGGACTAGCGGGGGGGCAGCAGATACGCAGTATTTT	CSGGTSGGAADTQYF
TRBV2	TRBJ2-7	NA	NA	TGTGCCAGCAGTGAAGGGGCAGGAAACTACGAGCAGTACTTC	CASSEGAGNYEQYF
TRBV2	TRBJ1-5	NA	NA	TGTGCCAGCAAGAGGGGAACAGGGTGGGACAATCAGCCCCAGCATTTT	CASKRGTGWDNQPQHF
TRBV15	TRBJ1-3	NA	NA	TGTGCCACCAGCGGGATTATGACTGATTCTGGAAACACCATATATTTT	CATSGIMTDSGNTIYF
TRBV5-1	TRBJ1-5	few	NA	TGCGCCAGCAGCATGGACAGCCTCAATCAGCCCCAGCATTTT	CASSMDSLNQPQHF
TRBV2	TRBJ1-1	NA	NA	TGTGCCAGCCGGATAGGAGGAACTGAAGCTTTCTTT	CASRIGGTEAFF
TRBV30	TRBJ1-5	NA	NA	TGTGCCTGGAGTGTTTCGCAGATTAATCAGCCCCAGCATTTT	CAWSVSQINQPQHF
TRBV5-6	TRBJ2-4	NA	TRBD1	TGTGCCAGCAGCCTGGGGACAGGGGGCTTCCAGTACTTC	CASSLGTGGFQYF
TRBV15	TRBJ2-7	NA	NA	TGTGCCACCAGCAGAGAATTGGTCTCCTACGAGCAGTACTTC	CATSRELVSYEQYF
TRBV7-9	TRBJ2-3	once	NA	TGTGCCAGCAGCACCCCTAGGGGGGTTAACACAGATACGCAGTATTTT	CASSTPRGVNTDTQYF
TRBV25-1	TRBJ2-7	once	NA	TGTGCCAGCAGTAAAACCGGGACGGGAGAGCAGTACTTC	CASSKTGTGEQYF
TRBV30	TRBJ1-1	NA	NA	TGTGCCTGGAGTGTGGGGGGGTCGGTGACTGAAGCTTTCTTT	CAWSVGGSVTEAFF
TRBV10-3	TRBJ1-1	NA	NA	TGTGCCATCAGTGAGAGGGGCCTACCGAACACTGAAGCTTTCTTT	CAISERGLPNTEAFF
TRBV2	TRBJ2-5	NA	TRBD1	TGTGCCAGCGCAAAAGACAGGGCTCAAGAGACCCAGTACTTC	CASAKDRAQETQYF
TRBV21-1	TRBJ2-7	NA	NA	TGTGCCAGCAGCAAAGTCTCCAGGCTAAGTTACGAGCAGTACTTC	CASSKVSRLSYEQYF
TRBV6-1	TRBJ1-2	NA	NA	TGTGCCAGCAACGGGGGCTCAGGGGTGGGCTATGGCTACACCTTC	CASNGGSGVGYGYTF
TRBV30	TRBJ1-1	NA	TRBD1	TGTGCCTGGGGGACAGGGGGCTGGAACACTGAAGCTTTCTTT	CAWGTGGWNTEAFF